This T cell receptor (beta chain) was observed in a study of blood T cell repertoires in COVID-19. Turning to the study itself: The samples span acute and convalescent COVID-19 from the United States, Italy and Spain. T cells, B-cell-depleted T cells, or PBMCs provided the cDNA or gDNA that served as material.

Trimming took 8 bases from V and 7 from J, leaving 12 bases between them. The CDR3 totals 13 residues. Original data processing: It was from reference gene primer amplification that nucleated cell counts were estimated. Clones were sequenced by immunoSEQ multiplex PCR, and TCRdb holds only the in-frame ones, with some missing. V and J calls and clone size are as listed in that table; D and trimming were resolved from the DNA. The sample lists roughly 38,000 clones; 70% to 90% were seen once. Material for sequencing was peripheral blood. The chain links TRBV12-3 or TRBV12-4 to TRBJ1-6; TRBD1 might be the D (6 bases). The receptor was isolated from a man in his forties or fifties in a cohort sampled during active COVID-19. CDR3 sequence reads: CASGRGPNSPLHF. CDR3 nucleotide sequence: TGTGCCAGCGGGCGGGGGCCAAATTCACCCCTCCACTTT.